This T cell receptor beta chain was identified in a study of blood T cell repertoires in COVID-19. Participants reported their clinical history, and cohort assignment relied on those reports. Profiled with immunoSEQ multiplex PCR; TCRdb holds only in-frame clones, not every one. The repertoire holds over 110,000 clones, with 87% as singletons. Sample: PBMCs or T cells enriched from blood (not recorded which). The TCR comes from a man in his 60s who had recovered from COVID-19.

CDR3: CASSPRAGGEAKNIQYF. The CDR3 DNA sequence: TGTGCCAGCTCACCACGCGCAGGGGGAGAAGCCAAAAACATTCAGTACTTC. The chain uses TRBV18 and TRBJ2-4; TRBD1 aligns across 7 bases. The CDR3 totals 17 residues. V was pared by 1 base and J by 0 bases, with 6 bases of the junction left unmatched. Looked up from germline, CDR1 is KGHSH and CDR2 is LQKENI.